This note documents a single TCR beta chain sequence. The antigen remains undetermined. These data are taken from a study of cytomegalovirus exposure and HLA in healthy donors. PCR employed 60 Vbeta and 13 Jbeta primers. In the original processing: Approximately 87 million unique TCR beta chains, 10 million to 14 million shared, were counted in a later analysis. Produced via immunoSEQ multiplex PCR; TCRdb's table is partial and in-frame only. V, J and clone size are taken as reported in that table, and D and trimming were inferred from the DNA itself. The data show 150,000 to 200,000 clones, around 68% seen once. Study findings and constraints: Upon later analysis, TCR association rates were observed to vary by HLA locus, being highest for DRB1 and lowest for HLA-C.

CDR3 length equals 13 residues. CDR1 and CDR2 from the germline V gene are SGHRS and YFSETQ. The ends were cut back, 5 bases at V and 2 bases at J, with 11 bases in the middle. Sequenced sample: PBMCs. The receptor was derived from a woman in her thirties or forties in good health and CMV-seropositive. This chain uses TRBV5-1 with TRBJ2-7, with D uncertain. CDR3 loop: CASSGPSTYEQYF. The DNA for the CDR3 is TGCGCCAGCAGTGGGCCGTCTACCTACGAGCAGTACTTC.